This record looks at one TCR beta chain sequence and its context. The specificity of this receptor is unknown. This record belongs to a study of T cells expressing NK-cell markers (dated by TCRdb to the early 2020s). A note on the overall study: In sorted CD3+CD56+NKG2C+, CD3+CD56+NKG2C- and CD3+CD56-NKG2C+ T-cell subsets from eight or nine donors, TCR beta-chain repertoires were profiled. Among the eight sequenced donors, seven were HCMV-seropositive and one was HCMV-seronegative. Randomly selected healthy volunteers, three men and five women, were used as the eight sequenced donors. The libraries were sequenced on Illumina HiSeq 2000/2500, MiSeq or NextSeq, producing 2 x 150 bp reads. General findings and caveats noted by the study authors: It remained unclear whether the expanded NKG2C-expressing T cell clones were specific for HCMV antigens. For 5 or 6 donors, the dominant CD3+CD56+NKG2C+ clonotypes were among the top 10 CD8+ clonotypes and accounted for about 1.0-7.5% of CD8+ T cells. Those dominant clonotypes were again the most abundant among CD3+CD56-NKG2C+ cells in a few donors, at about 25-60.1%.

A commercial ELISA kit detecting HCMV-specific IgG in serum was used to determine HCMV serostatus. Peripheral blood mononuclear cells were isolated from blood by Ficoll density gradient centrifugation. CDR1 MDHEN and CDR2 SYDVKM were looked up in the germline V gene. Including the terminal cysteine and phenylalanine, the CDR3 comprises 16 residues. No coding sequence is recorded. Sequencing used an Illumina HiSeq 2000. The TCR beta cDNA libraries were made using 5'RACE template switching, a step that added both a universal primer site and unique molecular identifiers. Synthesis of cDNA was primed from the TCR beta constant segment and was followed by two consecutive PCR amplification steps. From the authors' description of their analysis: MIGEC was used to demultiplex reads and group the reads by UMI, and MiTCR was used to assemble and quantify clonotypes. To exclude erroneous sequences, any TCR cDNA sequence not supported by at least two reads was discarded. The tcR package was used for downstream repertoire analysis, and clonotypes were matched across fractions by CDR3 nucleotide sequence plus V segment. VDJmatch was used to annotate antigen specificity against VDJdb, with one amino acid substitution in CDR3 permitted. After reprocessing by TCRdb, each CDR3 protein sequence is one entry, and no DNA is given. TCRdb, not the original authors, processed these V and J calls. This sample's table lists 500,000 or so distinct CDR3 sequences. Roughly 3.4% of the sample is held by the ten biggest clonotypes.

Sample: blood T cells: a sorted CD56 or NKG2C T cell subset, CD4+ or CD8+ T cells, or bulk PBMC T cells (not recorded which). This clonotype was sampled from a man between 18 and 35 years old in good health. Donor details come from another sample of the same person, matched by shared clones. The chain is assembled from TRBV28 and TRBJ2-6. The CDR3 protein is CASTGEFGSGANVLTF.